Here is one TCR beta chain with its context. The data were taken from a study of T cell responses to AZD1222 COVID-19 vaccine. The germline V and J ends were trimmed by 8 bases and 1 base, with 16 bases remaining between them. CDR1 MNHEY and CDR2 SMNVEV come from the germline V gene (reference sequence). The CDR3 has 15 amino acids. Method: immunoSEQ multiplex PCR; TCRdb's copy keeps in-frame clones and lacks some. The table has around 100,000 clones, around 83% seen once; the top ten hold roughly 1.4%. The TCR comes from an adult in good health. The specimen was peripheral blood, collected on day 0 of AZD1222 vaccination. The chain carries TRBV27 and TRBJ2-3; tentative D call: TRBD2 (6 bases). The CDR3 DNA is TGTGCCAGCGGAACTTGGGAGGAGGGCACAGATACGCAGTATTTT. This codes for CASGTWEEGTDTQYF.